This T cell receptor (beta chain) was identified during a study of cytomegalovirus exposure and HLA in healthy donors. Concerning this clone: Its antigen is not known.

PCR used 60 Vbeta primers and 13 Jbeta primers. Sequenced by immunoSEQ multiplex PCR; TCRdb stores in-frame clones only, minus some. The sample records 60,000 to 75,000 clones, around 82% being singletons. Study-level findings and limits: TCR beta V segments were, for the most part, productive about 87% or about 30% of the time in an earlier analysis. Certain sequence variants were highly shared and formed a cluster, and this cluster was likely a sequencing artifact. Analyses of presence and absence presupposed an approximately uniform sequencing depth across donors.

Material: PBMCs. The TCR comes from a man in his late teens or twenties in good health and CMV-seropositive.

CDR3 loop: CAWSGLSGSQETQYF. CDR3 nucleotide sequence: TGTGCCTGGAGTGGACTTAGCGGGAGTCAAGAGACCCAGTACTTC. This chain links TRBV30 with TRBJ2-5; 9 bases fit TRBD2. The CDR3 consists of 15 residues. CDR1 and CDR2 (germline): GTSNPN, SVGIG (reference sequence). V lost 1 base to trimming and J lost 2 bases; unmatched junction nucleotides: 5.